This T cell receptor beta chain was identified in a study of control samples from healthy donors and cancer patients. Clones were sequenced by immunoSEQ multiplex PCR, and TCRdb holds only the in-frame ones, with some missing. This sample yields approximately 72,000 clones, of which roughly 90% are seen a single time; approximately 7% belongs to the top ten. The CDR3 runs 15 residues. V dropped 1 base and J dropped 1; count of bases not matched to a gene: 3. The germline V gene encodes CDR1 LGHNT and CDR2 FRNRAP. This TCR was recovered from a man in his fifties in good health. The chain links TRBV12-5 to TRBJ2-5; 7 nucleotides agree with TRBD1. Sequencing was carried out using blood. The CDR3 sequence: CASGLATGFQETQYF. CDR3 DNA sequence: TGTGCTAGTGGTTTGGCGACAGGGTTCCAAGAGACCCAGTACTTC.